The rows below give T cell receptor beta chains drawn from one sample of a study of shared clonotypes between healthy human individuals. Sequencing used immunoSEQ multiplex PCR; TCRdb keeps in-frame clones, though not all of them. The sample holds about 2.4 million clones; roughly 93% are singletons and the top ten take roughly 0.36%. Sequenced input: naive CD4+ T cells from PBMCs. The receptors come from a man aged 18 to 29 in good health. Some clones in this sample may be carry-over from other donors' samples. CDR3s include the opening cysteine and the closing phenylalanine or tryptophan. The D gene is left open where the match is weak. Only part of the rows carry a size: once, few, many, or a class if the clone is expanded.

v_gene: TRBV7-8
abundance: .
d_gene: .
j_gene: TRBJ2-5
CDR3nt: TGTGCCAGCAGCTTTTCGCAAGGGCGCGAGACCCAGTACTTC
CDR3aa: CASSFSQGRETQYF

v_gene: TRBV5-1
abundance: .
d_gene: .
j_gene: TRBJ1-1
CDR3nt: TGCGCCAGCAGCCTGGAATTTCAAGACATCGCTTTCTTT
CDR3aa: CASSLEFQDIAFF

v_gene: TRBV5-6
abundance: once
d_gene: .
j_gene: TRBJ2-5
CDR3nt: TGTGCCAGCAGCCTAAGACCCCGGGAGACCCAGTACTTC
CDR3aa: CASSLRPRETQYF

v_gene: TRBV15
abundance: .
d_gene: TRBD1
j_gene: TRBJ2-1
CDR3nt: TGTGCCACCCTAGGGGGCTTGTCCTACAATGAGCAGTTCTTC
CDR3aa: CATLGGLSYNEQFF

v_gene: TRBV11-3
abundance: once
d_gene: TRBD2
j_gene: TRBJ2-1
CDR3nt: TGTGCCAGCAGCTCGGGACTAGCGGGATCGCATGAGCAGTTCTTC
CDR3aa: CASSSGLAGSHEQFF

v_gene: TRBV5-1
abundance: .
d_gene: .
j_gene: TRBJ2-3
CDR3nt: TGCGCCAGCAGCTTGGACCCGCTTAGCACAGATACGCAGTATTTT
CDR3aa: CASSLDPLSTDTQYF

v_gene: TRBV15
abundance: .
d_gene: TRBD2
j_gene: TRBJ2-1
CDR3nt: TGTGCCACCAGCAGGAAATTAAGCTCCGCGGGACTAGCGGCAGCCTACAATGAGCAGTTCTTC
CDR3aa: CATSRKLSSAGLAAAYNEQFF

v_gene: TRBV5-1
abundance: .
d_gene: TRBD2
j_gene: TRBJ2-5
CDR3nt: TGCGCCAGCAGCTCCGGACTAGCGAAAACTACCACGGAGACCCAGTACTTC
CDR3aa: CASSSGLAKTTTETQYF

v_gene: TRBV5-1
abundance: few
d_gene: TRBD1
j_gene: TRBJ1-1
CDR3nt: TGCGCCAGCAGCAAGGGACAGGGGATGATGAACACTGAAGCTTTCTTT
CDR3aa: CASSKGQGMMNTEAFF

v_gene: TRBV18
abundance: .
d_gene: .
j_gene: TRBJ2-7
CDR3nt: TGTGCCAGCTCACCGGATGGGACATATAGCTCCTACGAGCAGTACTTC
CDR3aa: CASSPDGTYSSYEQYF

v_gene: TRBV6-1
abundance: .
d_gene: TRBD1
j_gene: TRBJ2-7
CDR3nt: TGTGCCAGCAGTGACAGGAAACCGGGACAGGGCTCCTACGAGCAGTACTTC
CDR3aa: CASSDRKPGQGSYEQYF

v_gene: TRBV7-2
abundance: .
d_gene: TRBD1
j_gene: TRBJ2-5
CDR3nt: TGTGCCAGCAGCTTAGGGGACAGGGACCAAGAGACCCAGTACTTC
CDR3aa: CASSLGDRDQETQYF

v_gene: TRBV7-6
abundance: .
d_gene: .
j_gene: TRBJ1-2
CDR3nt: TGTGCCAGCAGCTTAGACACAGGTGGGGCTTATGGCTACACCTTC
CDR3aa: CASSLDTGGAYGYTF

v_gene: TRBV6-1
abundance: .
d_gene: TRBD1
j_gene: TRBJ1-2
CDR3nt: TGTGCCAGCAGTCTTCGGGACAGGGGAAGTATTGGCTACACCTTC
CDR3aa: CASSLRDRGSIGYTF

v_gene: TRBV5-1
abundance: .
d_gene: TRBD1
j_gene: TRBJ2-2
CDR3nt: TGCGCCAGCACCGTGGACAGGGAAGGCGGGGAGCTGTTTTTT
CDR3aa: CASTVDREGGELFF

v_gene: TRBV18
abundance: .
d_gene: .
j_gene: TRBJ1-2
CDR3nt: TGTGCCAGCTCACAACAGCCGGGACGGCTTAACTATGGCTACACCTTC
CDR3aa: CASSQQPGRLNYGYTF

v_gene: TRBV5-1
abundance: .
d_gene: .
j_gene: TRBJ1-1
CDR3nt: TGCGCCAGCAGCTTGGGACTCGGCAGATTGAACACTGAAGCTTTCTTT
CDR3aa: CASSLGLGRLNTEAFF

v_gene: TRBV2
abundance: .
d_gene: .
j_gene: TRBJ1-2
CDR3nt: TGTGCCAGCAGGGGGGTGGGACCGAACTATGGCTACACCTTC
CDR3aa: CASRGVGPNYGYTF

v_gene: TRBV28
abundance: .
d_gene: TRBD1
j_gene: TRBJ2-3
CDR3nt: TGTGCCACCGAGACAGGGGGTATCAGCACAGATACGCAGTATTTT
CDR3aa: CATETGGISTDTQYF

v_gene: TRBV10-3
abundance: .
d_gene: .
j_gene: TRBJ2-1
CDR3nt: TGTGCCATCAGTGAGGCTACCGGAGATGAGCAGTTCTTC
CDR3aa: CAISEATGDEQFF